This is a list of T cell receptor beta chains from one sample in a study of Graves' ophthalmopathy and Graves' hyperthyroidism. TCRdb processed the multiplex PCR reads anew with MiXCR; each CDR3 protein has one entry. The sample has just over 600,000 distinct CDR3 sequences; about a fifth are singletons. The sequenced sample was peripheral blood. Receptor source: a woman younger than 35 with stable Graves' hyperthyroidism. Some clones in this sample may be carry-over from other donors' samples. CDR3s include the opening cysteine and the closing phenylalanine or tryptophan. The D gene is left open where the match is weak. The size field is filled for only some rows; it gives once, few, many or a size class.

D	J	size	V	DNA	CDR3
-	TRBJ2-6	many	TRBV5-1	TGCGCCAGCAGCAGACCCGGGGCCAACGTCCTGACTTTC	CASSRPGANVLTF
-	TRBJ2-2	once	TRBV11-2	TGTGCCAGCGAGGTCGGAACCGGGGAGCTGTTTTTT	CASEVGTGELFF
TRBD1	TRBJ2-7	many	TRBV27	TGTGCCAGCAGGAAACTTGACAGGGAAGTGTCCTACGAGCAGTACTTC	CASRKLDREVSYEQYF
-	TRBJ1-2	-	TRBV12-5	TGTGCTAGTGGTTTGTACGATAGGTCTTATGGCTACACCTTC	CASGLYDRSYGYTF
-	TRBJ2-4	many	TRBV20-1	TGCAGTGCCCGGGGACAAACCTTAGCGGGTGTGGTCAAAAACATTCAGTACTTC	CSARGQTLAGVVKNIQYF
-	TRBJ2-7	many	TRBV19	TGTGCCAGTAGTAAGGACAGTAACGCCTACGAGCAGTACTTC	CASSKDSNAYEQYF
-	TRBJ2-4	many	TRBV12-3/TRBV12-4	TGTGCCAGCAGTACGACAGGGGCGGGAGCTTCCAACATTCAGTACTTC	CASSTTGAGASNIQYF
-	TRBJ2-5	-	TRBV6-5	TGTGCCAGCAGTTACTCTAGGGGAACCCAGTACTTC	CASSYSRGTQYF
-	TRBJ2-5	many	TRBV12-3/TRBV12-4	TGTGCCAGCACCGGGACTGAAGAGACCCAGTACTTC	CASTGTEETQYF
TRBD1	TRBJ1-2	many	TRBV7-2	TGTGCCAGCACCCCGACAGGGAGTGGCTACACCTTC	CASTPTGSGYTF
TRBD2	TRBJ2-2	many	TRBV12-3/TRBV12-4	TGTGCCAGCAGTCCCGGGACTAGCGGCACCGGGGAGCTGTTTTTT	CASSPGTSGTGELFF
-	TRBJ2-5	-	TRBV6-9	TGTGCCAGCCTACTGGCAGCGACGGGCCAAGAGACCCAGTACTTC	CASLLAATGQETQYF
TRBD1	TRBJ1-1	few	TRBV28	TGTGCCAGCAGGAAACAGGGGGCGCTCGGCACTGAAGCTTTCTTT	CASRKQGALGTEAFF
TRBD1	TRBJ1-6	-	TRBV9	TGTGCCAGCAGCGTAGGGGACAGCCCAAGACCCCTCCACTTT	CASSVGDSPRPLHF
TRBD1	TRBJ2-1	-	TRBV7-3	TGTGCCAGCGGTCTCGGACAGGGGGAGACGCAGTTCTTC	CASGLGQGETQFF
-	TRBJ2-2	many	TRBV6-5	TGTGCCAGCAGTTACGAACAGGCGAACACCGGGGAGCTGTTTTTT	CASSYEQANTGELFF
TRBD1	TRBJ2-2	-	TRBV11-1	TGTGCCAGCAGCTTAGCAACAGGGGGCGGAACCGGGGAGCTGTTTTTT	CASSLATGGGTGELFF